One and the same sample provided the 28 T cell receptor beta chains below, sequenced in a study of vaccination effects on CD4 cells after COVID-19. Using viral peptide pools, the ViraFEST assay grew out antigen-specific CD4+ T cells prior to sequencing. Culture proceeded for approximately nine days, and CD4+ T cells were then isolated. Neither prior SARS-CoV-2 infection nor positive nucleocapsid antibodies were present in the vaccine recipients. This table comes from immunoSEQ multiplex PCR, and its TCRdb copy is limited to in-frame clones, with some not included. Of about 55,000 clones listed, about two thirds were seen once; the top ten hold approximately 20%. No cognate antigen is known for these TCRs. The material sequenced was CD4+ T cells from PBMCs cultured with SARS-CoV-2 spike peptides, taken before COVID-19 vaccination. These TCRs come from a human donor who received a COVID-19 vaccine.

DNA of the CDR3: TGTGCCAGCAGTTTCCGGGCCAGGGATCTTTATGGCTACACCTTC. It codes for CASSFRARDLYGYTF. The gene calls are TRBV27 and TRBJ1-2, with D tentatively TRBD1 (5 bases). V was pared by 3 bases and J by 5 bases, with 16 bases between. This CDR3 has 15 residues. Germline assignment: CDR1 MNHEY and CDR2 SMNVEV (reference sequence).

This sequence joins TRBV5-4 and TRBJ1-2, with D uncertain. The CDR3 loop spans 14 amino acids. Germline V gene lookup returns CDR1 SGHNT and CDR2 YYREEE (reference sequence). V was clipped by 4 bases and J by 3 bases, with 13 bases between them. As DNA, the CDR3 is TGTGCCAGCAGCCCCACACTCCCTGACTATGGCTACACCTTC. This sequence encodes CASSPTLPDYGYTF.

J is TRBJ2-7 and V is TRBV2; 7 nucleotides line up with TRBD1. From germline, CDR1 is SNHLY and CDR2 FYNNEI. V lost 4 bases to trimming and J lost 2 bases; unmatched junction nucleotides: 8. This CDR3 is 15 amino acids long. The CDR3 protein is CASSGPRTGAYEQYF. For the CDR3, the DNA is TGTGCCAGCAGTGGGCCGCGGACAGGCGCCTACGAGCAGTACTTC.

The genes are TRBV11-2 and TRBJ1-1; D is perhaps TRBD1 (5 bases). CDR3 length: 14 amino acids. V was clipped by 5 bases and J by 1 base, with 11 bases between them. Germline-derived CDR1 and CDR2 are SGHAT and FQNNGV. CDR3 nucleotides: TGTGCCAGCAGCGCAGGGATAGGGAACACTGAAGCTTTCTTT. It translates to CASSAGIGNTEAFF.

This clone appeared many times. The chain couples TRBV5-1 to TRBJ2-7; D uncertain. V lost 2 bases and J 0 bases, leaving 9 bases between the germline ends. Per the germline V gene, CDR1 is SGHRS and CDR2 is YFSETQ. The CDR3 sequence is 14 residues long. CDR3 nucleotides: TGCGCCAGCAGCTTATACGGCAGCTCCTACGAGCAGTACTTC. Its translation: CASSLYGSSYEQYF.

This rearrangement joins TRBV6-6 to TRBJ1-4; no definite D call. This CDR3 contains 15 residues. Germline CDR1 reads MNHNY; CDR2 reads SVGAGI (reference sequence). V was clipped by 0 bases and J by 2 bases, with 7 bases between them. CDR3 coding DNA: TGTGCCAGCAGTTACTCGCCGGGCACTAATGAAAAACTGTTTTTT. Its translation is CASSYSPGTNEKLFF.

V is TRBV7-2 and J is TRBJ2-3; TRBD1 matches 7 bases. Trimming at V came to 5 bases and at J to 1 base, leaving 6 bases not matched to a gene. The germline V gene has CDR1 SGHTA and CDR2 FQGNSA. The CDR3 totals 15 residues. CDR3 amino acids: CASSPRTGRTDTQYF. The CDR3 coding sequence is TGTGCCAGCAGCCCTCGGACAGGTCGCACAGATACGCAGTATTTT.

This chain links TRBV5-5 with TRBJ1-1; D ambiguous. Trimming stripped 4 bases from V and 0 bases from J, with 13 bases between. CDR3 length equals 15 residues. CDR1 is SGHKS and CDR2 is YYEKEE in the germline V gene (reference sequence). This chain's CDR3 is CASSPRTGMNTEAFF. As DNA, the CDR3 is TGTGCCAGCAGCCCCAGGACGGGCATGAACACTGAAGCTTTCTTT.

The V and J genes are TRBV29-1 and TRBJ2-5; D not certain. The CDR3 is made up of 16 amino acids. V was cut by 3 bases and J by 0 bases, with 17 bases left in between. Germline V CDR1 and CDR2: SQVTM, ANQGSEA. The CDR3 sequence: CSVDRVMLSYQETQYF. CDR3 in DNA: TGCAGCGTTGATCGGGTCATGCTATCGTACCAAGAGACCCAGTACTTC.

This clone has more than one count but fewer than ten. The chain combines TRBV7-9 with TRBJ1-5; D ambiguous. CDR3 length: 14 residues. Trimming pared 3 bases from V and 0 bases from J, leaving 6 bases between. The germline V gene encodes CDR1 SEHNR and CDR2 FQNEAQ (reference sequence). This chain's CDR3 is CASSLGYSNQPQHF. DNA of the CDR3: TGTGCCAGCAGCTTGGGATATAGCAATCAGCCCCAGCATTTT. The full variable domain, completed using reference TRBV7-9 and TRBJ1-5, is DTGVSQNPRHKITKRGQNVTFRCDPISEHNRLYWYRQTLGQGPEFLTYFQNEAQLEKSRLLSDRFSAERPKGSFSTLEIQRTEQGDSAMYLCASSLGYSNQPQHFGDGTRLSIL.

This chain connects TRBV4-2 to TRBJ1-2; unclear D gene. The V gene lost 0 bases and the J gene lost 5 bases, with 10 bases spanning the gap. The length of the CDR3 is 14 residues. Per germline, CDR1 LGHNA and CDR2 YNFKEQ. The CDR3 DNA reads as TGTGCCAGCAGCCAAGACTGGGCACAATATGGCTACACCTTC. Amino acid sequence: CASSQDWAQYGYTF.

This sequence joins TRBV13 and TRBJ2-5; 7 bases line up with TRBD2. V trimming: 2 bases; J trimming: 0 bases; junction bases outside the gene matches: 6. This CDR3 region has 16 residues. The germline V gene has CDR1 PRHDT and CDR2 FYEKMQ (reference sequence). CDR3 amino acids: CASSLLAAAYQETQYF. Written as DNA, the CDR3 is TGTGCCAGCAGCTTACTAGCGGCGGCGTACCAAGAGACCCAGTACTTC. The complete variable domain, with remaining parts taken from reference TRBV13 and TRBJ2-5, reads AAGVIQSPRHLIKEKRETATLKCYPIPRHDTVYWYQQGPGQDPQFLISFYEKMQSDKGSIPDRFSAQQFSDYHSELNMSSLELGDSALYFCASSLLAAAYQETQYFGPGTRLLVL.

The chain carries TRBV4-1 and TRBJ2-1; no firm D call. The germline V gene encodes CDR1 MGHRA and CDR2 YSYEKL. The CDR3 loop spans 13 amino acids. V lost 0 bases and J 10 bases, leaving 10 bases between the germline ends. The CDR3 loop is CASSQDPHGEQFF. The CDR3 nucleotides are TGCGCCAGCAGCCAAGACCCTCACGGGGAGCAGTTCTTC.

The chain combines TRBV18 with TRBJ2-7, with D possibly matching TRBD2 (6 bases). The CDR3 covers 13 residues. Germline V gene lookup returns CDR1 KGHSH and CDR2 LQKENI. Between the trimmed V and J ends, which lost 2 bases and 4 bases, there was a span of 9 bases. DNA for the CDR3: TGTGCCAGCTCACCAGCTAGCGTGTACGAGCAGTACTTC. Protein sequence: CASSPASVYEQYF.

This clone was seen a handful of times. V gene TRBV6-5 combines with J gene TRBJ1-1; 8 positions agree with TRBD1. CDR3 length equals 13 residues. The V and J ends lost 4 bases and 5 bases, in that order; junction bases with no gene match: 3. The V gene's germline CDR1 is MNHEY and CDR2 SVGAGI. CDR3 in amino acids: CASSSTGETEAFF. The DNA of the CDR3 is TGTGCCAGCAGTTCGACAGGGGAAACTGAAGCTTTCTTT.

The CDR3 region is CASSFGLAGGSGETQYF. The CDR3 DNA reads as TGCGCCAGCAGCTTTGGACTAGCGGGGGGTTCCGGGGAGACCCAGTACTTC. The chain joins TRBV5-1 to TRBJ2-5; 14 bases line up with TRBD2. The V gene end was trimmed by 2 bases and the J gene end by 5 bases; junction bases not matched to a gene: 8. The CDR3 is 17 residues long. CDR1 SGHRS and CDR2 YFSETQ come from the germline V gene.

A word on this clone: In the same sample, other DNA sequences code for this CDR3. The V call is TRBV7-2, the J call TRBJ1-1, with TRBD1 matching over 8 bases. CDR1 is SGHTA, CDR2 FQGNSA, per germline. Trimming cost V 2 bases and J 5 bases; bases outside gene matches: 4. CDR3 length equals 14 residues. CDR3 in amino acids: CASSLQGARTEAFF. Written as DNA, the CDR3 is TGTGCCAGCAGCTTACAGGGGGCGCGTACTGAAGCTTTCTTT. The entire variable domain, with the rest obtained from reference TRBV7-2 and TRBJ1-1, is as follows: GAGVSQSPSNKVTEKGKDVELRCDPISGHTALYWYRQSLGQGLEFLIYFQGNSAPDKSGLPSDRFSAERTGGSVSTLTIQRTQQEDSAVYLCASSLQGARTEAFFGQGTRLTVV.

This rearrangement joins TRBV6-6 to TRBJ1-4; D call uncertain. The CDR3 covers 14 residues. Looked up from germline, CDR1 is MNHNY and CDR2 is SVGAGI (reference sequence). Between the trimmed V and J ends, which lost 2 bases and 0 bases, there was a span of 4 bases. CDR3 DNA sequence: TGTGCCAGCAGTTACGGGACAACTAATGAAAAACTGTTTTTT. It yields the protein CASSYGTTNEKLFF.

The chain recombines TRBV25-1 with TRBJ2-7; D not certain. The germline gives CDR1 MGHDK, CDR2 SYGVNS. Trimming removed 6 bases at V and 6 bases at J, with 12 bases between. The CDR3 loop spans 12 amino acids. The CDR3 protein is CASRPPLGEQYF. The CDR3 coding sequence is TGTGCCAGCAGACCTCCTCTGGGCGAGCAGTACTTC.

This rearrangement joins TRBV19 to TRBJ1-5; 10 bases match TRBD1. Germline V gives CDR1 LNHDA, CDR2 SQIVND (reference sequence). This CDR3 has 15 amino acids. Trimming cost V 7 bases and J 3 bases; bases outside gene matches: 6. The CDR3 protein is CASTTDRGNNQPQHF. The CDR3 coding sequence is TGTGCCAGTACCACGGACAGGGGGAACAATCAGCCCCAGCATTTT.

The chain has TRBV6-4 and TRBJ2-1, with 11 bases that match TRBD2. Trimming cost V 2 bases and J 0 bases; bases outside gene matches: 3. The CDR3 contains 17 residues. Germline V gene data show CDR1 as MRHNA and CDR2 as SNTAGT. CDR3 loop: CASSDGSGGASYNEQFF. The CDR3 nucleotides are TGTGCCAGCAGTGACGGTAGCGGGGGGGCCTCCTACAATGAGCAGTTCTTC.

This clone was observed a handful of times. The chain combines TRBV7-3 with TRBJ2-2; 7 bases fit TRBD2. From germline, CDR1 is SGHTA and CDR2 FQGTGA. J lost 4 bases, V lost 0 bases, and 5 bases had no gene match. The CDR3 extends over 16 amino acids. The CDR3 nucleotides are TGTGCCAGCAGCTTAACCCCGGGCGGGGGCACCGGGGAGCTGTTTTTT. Amino acid sequence: CASSLTPGGGTGELFF. Using reference TRBV7-3 and TRBJ2-2 for the parts outside the CDR3, the full variable domain is GAGVSQTPSNKVTEKGKYVELRCDPISGHTALYWYRQSLGQGPEFLIYFQGTGAADDSGLPNDRFFAVRPEGSVSTLKIQRTERGDSAVYLCASSLTPGGGTGELFFGEGSRLTVL.

This clone appeared a single time. CDR3 region: CASGDYNEQFF. The CDR3, as DNA: TGTGCCAGCGGGGACTACAATGAGCAGTTCTTC. V is TRBV5-4 and J is TRBJ2-1; D is ambiguous. Germline values: CDR1 SGHNT, CDR2 YYREEE (reference sequence). This CDR3 has 11 residues. Trimming took off 7 bases at V and 3 bases at J, with 5 bases between the two ends.

In its sample, this clone was seen once. At one end, the junction sequence differs from germline, possibly due to a read error. The genes are TRBV6-2 or TRBV6-3 and TRBJ1-4; D remains ambiguous. The V gene's germline CDR1 is MNHEY and CDR2 SVGEGT. The CDR3 spans 15 residues. Here the CDR3 DNA reads TGTGCCAGCAGCGACCCAGCCCAGGCGACGATCCCGCGGCATTTT. It is translated as CASSDPAQATIPRHF.

The rearrangement uses TRBV11-1 and TRBJ2-3; the match to TRBD2 covers 7 bases. This CDR3 comprises 15 residues. In germline, CDR1 is SGHAT, CDR2 FQDESV (reference sequence). With 3 bases clipped from V and 0 bases from J, the junction kept 3 bases outside the gene matches. Here the CDR3 reads CASSLWEGSTDTQYF. CDR3 nucleotides: TGTGCCAGCAGCTTGTGGGAGGGGAGCACAGATACGCAGTATTTT.

The V and J genes are TRBV24-1 and TRBJ1-1; 7 nucleotides agree with TRBD1. V lost 3 bases and J lost 11; bases outside the gene matches: 8. This CDR3 is built from 13 residues. Germline CDR1 reads KGHDR; CDR2 reads SFDVKD. The CDR3 reads CATSDPYRGAAFF. The CDR3 nucleotides are TGTGCCACCAGTGATCCGTACAGGGGTGCTGCTTTCTTT.

J is TRBJ2-1 and V is TRBV3-1 (or the pseudogene TRBV3-2); TRBD2 matches 9 bases. Trimming at V came to 1 base and at J to 10 bases, leaving 8 bases not matched to a gene. The CDR3 loop spans 15 amino acids. Germline CDR1 is LGHDT and CDR2 is YNNKEL (reference sequence). Here the CDR3 DNA reads TGTGCCAGCAGCCAAGCTTTAGCGGGAGCAAGAGAGCAGTTCTTC. Translating gives CASSQALAGAREQFF.

The V gene is TRBV20-1, the J gene TRBJ2-5; no clear D gene. The CDR3 spans 11 residues. Trimming took off 5 bases at V and 3 bases at J, with 7 bases between the two ends. In germline, CDR1 is DFQATT, CDR2 SNEGSKA (reference sequence). The CDR3 is CSAGRKETQYF. CDR3 sequence (DNA): TGCAGTGCTGGAAGAAAAGAGACCCAGTACTTC.